The present TCR beta chain was sequenced within a study of shared clonotypes between healthy human individuals. Study-level findings and limits: Incompleteness in sorted-subset sequencing, despite large depth, was shown by rarefaction.

The authors split each subset's genomic DNA evenly across several immunoSEQ plates. The table came from immunoSEQ multiplex PCR; TCRdb's copy has only in-frame clones and leaves some out. This sample yields fewer than 2.5 million clones, of which over 85% are seen a single time; roughly 0.36% belongs to the top ten. As for this clone: Its matching antigen is unknown.

The source of this sequence is a man aged 18 to 30 in good health. Some clones in this sample may be carry-over from other donors' samples. The sequenced sample consisted of naive CD4+ T cells from PBMCs. Sample subset: CD45RA+ positively selected.

This CDR3 reads CASNNQSYNEQFF. The CDR3 DNA is TGTGCCAGCAACAACCAGTCCTACAATGAGCAGTTCTTC. V usage is TRBV9 and J usage is TRBJ2-1; D unresolved. The CDR3 is made up of 13 amino acids. The germline gives CDR1 SGDLS, CDR2 YYNGEE. Trimming took 6 bases from V and 1 from J, leaving 8 bases between them.